This entry concerns a single TCR beta chain. The CDR3 is made up of 15 amino acids. V lost 3 bases and J lost 10; bases outside the gene matches: 9. These data belong to a study of T-cell reconstitution after alpha-beta-depleted transplantation in children. For TCRbeta, the library was prepared with unique molecular identifiers. TCRdb ran MiXCR on the PCR reads and lists one entry per CDR3 protein. The sample lists a few hundred thousand distinct CDR3 sequences, approximately 20% occurring once. The gene calls are TRBV12-3 or TRBV12-4 and TRBJ2-1, with TRBD2 identical over 10 bases. The source was PBMCs from the stem cell graft donor, collected from the stem cell graft. The receptor's source is a human donor who donated a stem cell graft to a child with acute lymphoblastic leukemia. In nucleotides, the CDR3 is TGTGCCAGCAGTTTGGGGCTAGCGGGAGCAGGGGAGCAGTTCTTC. It translates to CASSLGLAGAGEQFF.